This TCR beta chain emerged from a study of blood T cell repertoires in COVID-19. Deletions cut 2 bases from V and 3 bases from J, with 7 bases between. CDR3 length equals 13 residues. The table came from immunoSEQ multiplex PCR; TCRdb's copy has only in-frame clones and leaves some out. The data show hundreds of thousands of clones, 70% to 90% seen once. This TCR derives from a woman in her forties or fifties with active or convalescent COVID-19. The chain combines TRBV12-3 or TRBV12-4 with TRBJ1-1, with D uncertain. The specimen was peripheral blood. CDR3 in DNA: TGTGCCAGCAGTTTACTTCCGTACACTGAAGCTTTCTTT. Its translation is CASSLLPYTEAFF.